The T cell receptor (beta chain) under discussion was sequenced for a study of blood T cell repertoires in COVID-19. The ends were cut back, 1 base at V and 0 bases at J, with 3 bases in the middle. The length of the CDR3 is 13 residues. Germline assignment: CDR1 SEHNR and CDR2 FQNEAQ (reference sequence). In the original analysis: Reference gene primer amplification yielded estimated nucleated cell counts. Produced via immunoSEQ multiplex PCR; TCRdb's table is partial and in-frame only. That table is the source of V, J and clone size, and D and trimming were worked out from the DNA. This table holds roughly 340,000 clones, around 87% found once. Details on this clone: The same CDR3 can be traced to other DNA sequences in this sample.

The TCR was taken from a young man who had recovered from COVID-19. V is TRBV7-9 and J is TRBJ2-5; no firm D call. The sequencing input was PBMCs or T cells enriched from blood (not recorded which). The CDR3, as DNA: TGTGCCAGCAGCTTAGACAACCAAGAGACCCAGTACTTC. Translation: CASSLDNQETQYF.